Below are 23 T cell receptor beta chains sequenced from a single sample in a study of PD-1 blockade in classical Hodgkin lymphoma. Generated by immunoSEQ multiplex PCR, the TCRdb table keeps only in-frame clones and is missing some. Counted here are more than 20,000 clones, 85% to 90% occurring once; the ten biggest clones make up roughly 2.5%. Every patient had relapsed following autologous stem cell transplantation, and cohorts differed in brentuximab vedotin exposure. Specimen: peripheral blood mononuclear cells (PBMCs), collected at baseline. These receptors all come from a human donor with classical Hodgkin lymphoma.

The chain couples TRBV6-6 to TRBJ1-2, with D unresolved. The CDR3 extends over 13 amino acids. Germline CDR1 reads MNHNY; CDR2 reads SVGAGI (reference sequence). V was trimmed by 3 bases and J by 4 bases, leaving 9 bases between them. The CDR3 loop is CASSYTTVYGYTF. The DNA of the CDR3 is TGTGCCAGCAGTTATACGACCGTCTATGGCTACACCTTC.

The chain recombines TRBV7-9 with TRBJ2-1, with 10 bases that match TRBD2. CDR3 length: 15 amino acids. The V and J ends lost 4 bases and 7 bases, in that order; junction bases with no gene match: 7. The germline V gene encodes CDR1 SEHNR and CDR2 FQNEAQ (reference sequence). CDR3 nucleotides: TGTGCCAGCAGCTCCAGCGGGGGGGCCGGGAATGAGCAGTTCTTC. Translation: CASSSSGGAGNEQFF.

The J gene is TRBJ1-3, the V gene TRBV7-9; D might be TRBD1 (6 bases). Trimming shortened V by 3 bases and J by 3 bases, and 18 bases separated the two germline ends. Germline V gene lookup returns CDR1 SEHNR and CDR2 FQNEAQ (reference sequence). The CDR3 is 17 residues long. The CDR3 loop reads CASSFPPKGVSGNTIYF. The CDR3 DNA reads TGTGCCAGCAGCTTCCCCCCGAAGGGGGTTAGTGGAAACACCATATATTTT.

The rearrangement joins TRBV7-9 to TRBJ1-2; D gene ambiguous. Trimming took 4 bases from V and 2 from J, leaving 11 bases between them. The CDR3 consists of 14 residues. Germline V gene lookup returns CDR1 SEHNR and CDR2 FQNEAQ (reference sequence). The CDR3 nucleotides read TGTGCCAGCAGCTCCACGGACGGGAACTATGGCTACACCTTC. Protein product: CASSSTDGNYGYTF. Full variable domain (missing parts from reference TRBV7-9 and TRBJ1-2): DTGVSQNPRHKITKRGQNVTFRCDPISEHNRLYWYRQTLGQGPEFLTYFQNEAQLEKSRLLSDRFSAERPKGSFSTLEIQRTEQGDSAMYLCASSSTDGNYGYTFGSGTRLTVV.

V is TRBV18 and J is TRBJ2-7; 7 bases are a match to TRBD1. Germline V gene sequence: CDR1 KGHSH, CDR2 LQKENI. This CDR3 is 13 amino acids long. Trimming removed 0 bases from V and 10 bases from J; junction bases left unmatched: 6. The CDR3 DNA is TGTGCCAGCTCACCACCTGGGACAGAAATCCAGTACTTC. Its translation is CASSPPGTEIQYF.

The rearrangement uses TRBV5-1 and TRBJ2-4; 11 positions match TRBD1. Germline V gene sequence: CDR1 SGHRS, CDR2 YFSETQ. V lost 1 base and J lost 6; bases outside the gene matches: 6. This CDR3 has 16 amino acids. The CDR3 nucleotides read TGCGCCAGCAGCTTGCGGGAGGGGACAGGGGGAAACATTCAGTACTTC. Its protein product is CASSLREGTGGNIQYF.

This clone was counted a few times. The J gene is TRBJ1-2, the V gene TRBV7-8, with no clear D. CDR3 length: 13 residues. Trimming left V 1 base short and J 7 bases short, with 10 bases between. The V gene's germline CDR1 is SGHVS and CDR2 FQNEAQ. DNA for the CDR3: TGTGCCAGCAGCTTAGGTGTCGAGTCTGGCTACACCTTC. Residues: CASSLGVESGYTF.

J is TRBJ1-5 and V is TRBV19, with 11 bases aligning to TRBD1. Losses at the gene ends were 4 bases for V and 6 bases for J; bases not matched to a gene: 5. The CDR3 has 15 residues. The V gene's germline CDR1 is LNHDA and CDR2 SQIVND (reference sequence). The DNA for the CDR3 is TGTGCCAGTAGTACAGGACAGGGGGCGAGTCAGCCCCAGCATTTT. Translating it yields CASSTGQGASQPQHF.

The chain uses TRBV6-6 and TRBJ2-7, with D perhaps TRBD1 (5 bases). V dropped 6 bases and J dropped 6 bases, with 9 bases sitting between them. Germline CDR1 reads MNHNY; CDR2 reads SVGAGI (reference sequence). The CDR3 is 11 amino acids. The chain's CDR3 is CASRRGPEQYF. The CDR3 DNA reads as TGTGCCAGCAGAAGGGGTCCCGAGCAGTACTTC.

This clone occurred once. This sequence joins TRBV7-9 and TRBJ2-7; D may be TRBD2 (6 bases). The CDR3 covers 16 residues. Germline loops: CDR1 SEHNR, CDR2 FQNEAQ (reference sequence). Between the trimmed V and J ends, which lost 5 bases and 1 base, there was a span of 18 bases. The CDR3 loop reads CASSPSGAGLSYEQYF. The DNA for the CDR3 is TGTGCCAGCAGCCCCAGTGGGGCGGGATTGTCCTACGAGCAGTACTTC.

The chain joins TRBV28 to TRBJ1-4, with TRBD1 as a possible D gene (5 bases). CDR1 and CDR2 (germline): MDHEN, SYDVKM. Trimming took off 2 bases at V and 0 bases at J, with 10 bases between the two ends. The CDR3 has 16 residues. The CDR3 loop reads CASSLGGFATNEKLFF. The DNA for the CDR3 is TGTGCCAGCAGTTTAGGGGGGTTTGCAACTAATGAAAAACTGTTTTTT.

The gene calls are TRBV4-2 and TRBJ1-1; 9 positions match TRBD1. Germline CDR1 LGHNA, CDR2 YNFKEQ. The CDR3 totals 13 residues. V gave up 5 bases and J gave up 4 bases; unmatched junction bases: 2. The CDR3 spells CASSGTGSTEAFF. The CDR3 bases are TGTGCCAGCAGCGGGACAGGGAGCACTGAAGCTTTCTTT.

The J gene is TRBJ2-7, the V gene TRBV7-2, with TRBD2 as a possible D gene (5 bases). V dropped 8 bases and J dropped 6 bases, with 20 bases sitting between them. This CDR3 has 14 residues. Germline CDR1 is SGHTA and CDR2 is FQGNSA. CDR3 residues: CASRFTVPGSEQYF. The CDR3, as DNA: TGTGCCAGCCGTTTCACGGTCCCGGGATCCGAGCAGTACTTC. Together with reference TRBV7-2 and TRBJ2-7, the CDR3 gives the full variable domain: GAGVSQSPSNKVTEKGKDVELRCDPISGHTALYWYRQSLGQGLEFLIYFQGNSAPDKSGLPSDRFSAERTGGSVSTLTIQRTQQEDSAVYLCASRFTVPGSEQYFGPGTRLTVT.

This chain connects TRBV10-3 to TRBJ1-2; a weak D match, TRBD1 (6 bases). Trimming left V 3 bases short and J 3 bases short, with 17 bases between. Germline-derived CDR1 and CDR2 are ENHRY and SYGVKD. CDR3 length: 16 residues. CDR3 coding DNA: TGTGCCATCAGTGACGGTCGCGGGGGGCGGGACTATGGCTACACCTTC. This encodes CAISDGRGGRDYGYTF.

This sequence joins TRBV4-3 and TRBJ2-3, with D unclear. The CDR3 contains 14 residues. Trimming pared 0 bases from V and 1 base from J, leaving 5 bases between. Germline V gene sequence: CDR1 LGHNA, CDR2 YSLEER. CDR3 DNA sequence: TGCGCCAGCAGCCAAGATCTCGGCACAGATACGCAGTATTTT. This translates into CASSQDLGTDTQYF.

The V gene is TRBV11-2, the J gene TRBJ1-1; D remains ambiguous. V was pared by 4 bases and J by 1 base, with 10 bases between. This CDR3 has 14 residues. Germline-derived CDR1 and CDR2 are SGHAT and FQNNGV. The CDR3 sequence: CASSSGPGNTEAFF. CDR3 DNA: TGTGCCAGCAGCTCCGGACCAGGGAACACTGAAGCTTTCTTT.

V usage is TRBV7-9 and J usage is TRBJ2-5; D may be TRBD1 or TRBD2 (5 bases each). Trimming took 5 bases from V and 4 from J, leaving 11 bases between them. The CDR3 is made up of 13 amino acids. Germline lookup yields CDR1 SEHNR and CDR2 FQNEAQ (reference sequence). In DNA form, the CDR3 reads TGTGCCAGCAGCCGAGGGGCCGGAGAGACCCAGTACTTC. Its protein product is CASSRGAGETQYF. Filled out from reference TRBV7-9 and TRBJ2-5, the complete variable domain reads DTGVSQNPRHKITKRGQNVTFRCDPISEHNRLYWYRQTLGQGPEFLTYFQNEAQLEKSRLLSDRFSAERPKGSFSTLEIQRTEQGDSAMYLCASSRGAGETQYFGPGTRLLVL.

The V and J genes are TRBV27 and TRBJ2-7; 9 nucleotides agree with TRBD1. Germline CDR1 is MNHEY and CDR2 is SMNVEV (reference sequence). The CDR3 has 15 amino acids. Unmatched junction bases numbered 8, after V lost 5 bases and J lost 3 bases. The DNA of the CDR3 is TGTGCCAGCAGTGCCGAGGACAGGGGTTACTACGAGCAGTACTTC. It translates to CASSAEDRGYYEQYF.

This clone was counted only a few times. This chain connects TRBV5-1 to TRBJ1-2; 8 bases agree with TRBD1. The junction had 6 bases not matched to a gene; V was cut back by 1 base and J by 10 bases. CDR3 length: 13 residues. The germline V gene has CDR1 SGHRS and CDR2 YFSETQ. The CDR3 loop is CASSLTGGYDYTF. CDR3 coding DNA: TGCGCCAGCAGCTTGACAGGGGGATACGACTACACCTTC.

V gene TRBV7-2 combines with J gene TRBJ1-2, with D possibly TRBD1 on 6 matching bases. CDR1 and CDR2 from the germline V gene are SGHTA and FQGNSA. CDR3 length: 15 residues. V lost 0 bases and J lost 8, with 16 bases in between. CDR3 nucleotides: TGTGCCAGCAGCTTAGCTACAGGGACCTCTGAGGGCTACACCTTC. Amino acids: CASSLATGTSEGYTF.

V gene TRBV11-2 combines with J gene TRBJ2-7; maybe TRBD1 (6 bases). V lost 5 bases and J 3 bases, leaving 17 bases between the germline ends. From germline, CDR1 is SGHAT and CDR2 FQNNGV. The CDR3 is 15 amino acids. CDR3 nucleotide sequence: TGTGCCAGCAGCGAAACCGGGACAAACTTCTACGAGCAGTACTTC. Translation: CASSETGTNFYEQYF.

This sequence joins TRBV5-1 and TRBJ2-5; D remains ambiguous. This CDR3 contains 14 residues. Germline V gene lookup returns CDR1 SGHRS and CDR2 YFSETQ. Trimming shortened V by 4 bases and J by 5 bases, and 15 bases separated the two germline ends. CDR3 region: CASSGTVPGETQYF. For the CDR3, the DNA is TGCGCCAGCAGCGGTACCGTTCCCGGGGAGACCCAGTACTTC.

This chain uses TRBV11-2 with TRBJ2-5, with D uncertain. The V gene's germline CDR1 is SGHAT and CDR2 FQNNGV. Deletions cut 0 bases from V and 7 bases from J, with 9 bases between. This CDR3 spans 13 amino acids. The CDR3 sequence is CASSLDPPGTQYF. The CDR3 bases are TGTGCCAGCAGCTTAGACCCTCCTGGGACCCAGTACTTC.